The TCR beta chain under discussion was sequenced for a study of blood T cell repertoires in COVID-19. The study assigned cohorts using participant-reported clinical history. Assay used: immunoSEQ multiplex PCR; TCRdb lists only in-frame clones, some missing. The table lists some 250,000 clones, roughly nine tenths of them singletons. The J segment lost 5 bases and the V segment lost 2 bases, leaving 1 base of the junction unmatched. The CDR3 has 13 residues. The germline V gene has CDR1 SGHNT and CDR2 YYREEE (reference sequence). The chain combines TRBV5-4 with TRBJ2-1, with 7 nucleotides matching TRBD1. Source material: PBMCs or T cells enriched from blood (not recorded which). The receptor was isolated from a human donor in a cohort exposed to, infected with or recovered from COVID-19 (not recorded which). The donor label of this sample is uncertain. The CDR3 nucleotides read TGTGCCAGCAGCTTTGGACAGGACAATGAGCAGTTCTTC. This codes for CASSFGQDNEQFF.